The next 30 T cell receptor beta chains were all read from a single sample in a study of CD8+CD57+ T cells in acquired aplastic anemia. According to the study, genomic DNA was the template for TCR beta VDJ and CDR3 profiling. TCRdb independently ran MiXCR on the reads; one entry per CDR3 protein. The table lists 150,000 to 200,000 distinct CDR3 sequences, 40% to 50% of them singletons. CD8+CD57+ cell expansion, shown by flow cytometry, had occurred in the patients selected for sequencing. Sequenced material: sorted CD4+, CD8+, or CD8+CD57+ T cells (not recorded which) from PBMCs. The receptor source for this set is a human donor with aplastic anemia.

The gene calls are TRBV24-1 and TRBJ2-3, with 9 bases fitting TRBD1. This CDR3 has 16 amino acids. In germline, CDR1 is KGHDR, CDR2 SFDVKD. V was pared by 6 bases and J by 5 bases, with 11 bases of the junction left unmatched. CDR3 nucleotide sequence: TGTGCCACCAGTCACCTAGACAGGGGGATAGAAGATACGCAGTATTTT. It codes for CATSHLDRGIEDTQYF.

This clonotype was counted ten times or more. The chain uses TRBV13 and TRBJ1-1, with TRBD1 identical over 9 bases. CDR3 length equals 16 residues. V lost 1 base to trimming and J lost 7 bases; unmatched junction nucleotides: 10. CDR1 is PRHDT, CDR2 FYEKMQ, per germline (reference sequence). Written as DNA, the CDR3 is TGTGCCAGCAGCTTAGTAGGGACAGGGCACCTTAATGAAGCTTTCTTT. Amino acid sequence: CASSLVGTGHLNEAFF.

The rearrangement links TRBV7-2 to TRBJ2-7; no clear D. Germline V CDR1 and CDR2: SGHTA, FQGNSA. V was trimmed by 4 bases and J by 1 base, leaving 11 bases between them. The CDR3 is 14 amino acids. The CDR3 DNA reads TGTGCCAGCAGCTCAGGAGCCAGTTCCTACGAGCAGTACTTC. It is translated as CASSSGASSYEQYF.

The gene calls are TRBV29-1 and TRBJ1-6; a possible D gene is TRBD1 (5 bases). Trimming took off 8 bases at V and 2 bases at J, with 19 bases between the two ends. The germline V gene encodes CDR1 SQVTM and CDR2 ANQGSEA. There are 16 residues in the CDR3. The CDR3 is CSHEAAGVAYNSPLHF. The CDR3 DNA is TGCAGCCACGAGGCGGCGGGGGTGGCCTATAATTCACCCCTCCACTTT.

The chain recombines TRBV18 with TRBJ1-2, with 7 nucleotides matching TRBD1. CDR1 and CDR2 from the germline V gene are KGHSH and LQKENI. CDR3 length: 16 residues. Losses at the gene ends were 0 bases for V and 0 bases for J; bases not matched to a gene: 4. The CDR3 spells CASSPPNRGANYGYTF. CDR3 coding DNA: TGTGCCAGCTCACCACCGAACAGGGGAGCTAACTATGGCTACACCTTC.

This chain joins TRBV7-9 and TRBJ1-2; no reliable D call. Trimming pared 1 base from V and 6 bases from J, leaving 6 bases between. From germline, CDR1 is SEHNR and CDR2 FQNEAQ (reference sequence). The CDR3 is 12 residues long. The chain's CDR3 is CASSLVGHGYTF. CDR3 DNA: TGTGCCAGCAGCTTAGTTGGACATGGCTACACCTTC. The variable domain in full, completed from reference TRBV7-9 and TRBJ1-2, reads DTGVSQNPRHKITKRGQNVTFRCDPISEHNRLYWYRQTLGQGPEFLTYFQNEAQLEKSRLLSDRFSAERPKGSFSTLEIQRTEQGDSAMYLCASSLVGHGYTFGSGTRLTVV.

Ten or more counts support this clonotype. The CDR3 here is CASSVGPNYGYTF. DNA for the CDR3: TGTGCCAGTAGTGTGGGACCGAACTATGGCTACACCTTC. The chain has TRBV19 and TRBJ1-2; possibly TRBD1 for D (5 bases). The CDR3 consists of 13 residues. V shed 5 bases and J shed 2 bases, with 9 bases lying between them. In germline, CDR1 is LNHDA, CDR2 SQIVND (reference sequence).

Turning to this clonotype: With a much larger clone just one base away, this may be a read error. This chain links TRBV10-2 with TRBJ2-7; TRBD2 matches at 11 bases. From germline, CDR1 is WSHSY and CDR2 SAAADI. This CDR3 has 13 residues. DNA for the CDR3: TGCGCCAGCGGACTAGCGGGCCGCCCCGAGCAGCACTTC. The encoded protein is CASGLAGRPEQHF.

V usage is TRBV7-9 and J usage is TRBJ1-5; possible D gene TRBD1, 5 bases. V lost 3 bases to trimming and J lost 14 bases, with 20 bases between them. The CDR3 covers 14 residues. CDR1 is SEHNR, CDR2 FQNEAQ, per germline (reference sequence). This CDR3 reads CASSFRDWGRYEHF. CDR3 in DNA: TGTGCCAGCAGCTTTAGGGACTGGGGGAGGTACGAGCATTTT.

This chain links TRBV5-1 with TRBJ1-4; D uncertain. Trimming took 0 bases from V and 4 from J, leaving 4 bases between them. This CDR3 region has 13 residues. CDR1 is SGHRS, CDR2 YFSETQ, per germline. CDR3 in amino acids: CASSLEGNEKLFF. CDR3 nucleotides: TGCGCCAGCAGCTTGGAGGGTAATGAAAAACTGTTTTTT.

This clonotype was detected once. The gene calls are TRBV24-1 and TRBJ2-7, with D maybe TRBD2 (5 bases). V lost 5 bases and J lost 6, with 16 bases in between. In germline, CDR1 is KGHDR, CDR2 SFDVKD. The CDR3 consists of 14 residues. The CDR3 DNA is TGTGCCACCAGTGCTAGACCCGGGGAAGTCGAGCAGTACTTC. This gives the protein CATSARPGEVEQYF.

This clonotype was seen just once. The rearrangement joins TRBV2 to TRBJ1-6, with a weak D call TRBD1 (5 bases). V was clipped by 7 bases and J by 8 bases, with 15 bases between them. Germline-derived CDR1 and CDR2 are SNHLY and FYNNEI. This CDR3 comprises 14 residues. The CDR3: CASKLRGSHSPLHF. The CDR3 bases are TGTGCCAGCAAGCTCCGGGGCAGCCATTCACCCCTCCACTTT.

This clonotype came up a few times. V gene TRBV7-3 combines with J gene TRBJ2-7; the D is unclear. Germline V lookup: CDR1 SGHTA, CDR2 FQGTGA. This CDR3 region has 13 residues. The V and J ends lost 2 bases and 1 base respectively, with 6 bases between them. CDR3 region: CASSLSESYEQYF. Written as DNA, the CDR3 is TGTGCCAGCAGCTTATCGGAATCCTACGAGCAGTACTTC.

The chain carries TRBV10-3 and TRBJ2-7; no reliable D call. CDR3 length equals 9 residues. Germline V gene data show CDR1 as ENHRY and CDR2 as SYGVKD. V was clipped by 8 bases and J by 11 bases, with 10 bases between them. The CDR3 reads CAISGLKYF. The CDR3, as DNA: TGTGCCATCTCAGGCCTTAAGTACTTC.

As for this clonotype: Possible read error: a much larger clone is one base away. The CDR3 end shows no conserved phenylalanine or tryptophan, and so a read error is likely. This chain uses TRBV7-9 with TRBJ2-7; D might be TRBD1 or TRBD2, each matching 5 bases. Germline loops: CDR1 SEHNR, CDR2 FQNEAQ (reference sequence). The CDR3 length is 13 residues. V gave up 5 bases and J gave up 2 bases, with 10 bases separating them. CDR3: CASSLGVTYEQYL. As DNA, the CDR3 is TGTGCCAGCAGCCTGGGGGTAACCTACGAGCAGTACCTC.

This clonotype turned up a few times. CDR3 residues: CASGLWSQRDYHEKLFF. The CDR3 bases are TGTGCTAGTGGTTTATGGTCACAGCGGGATTACCATGAAAAACTGTTTTTT. This chain connects TRBV12-5 to TRBJ1-4; D remains unclear. Germline CDR1 reads LGHNT; CDR2 reads FRNRAP. CDR3 length: 17 residues. The V end was cut by 3 bases, the J end by 6 bases, with 20 bases between.

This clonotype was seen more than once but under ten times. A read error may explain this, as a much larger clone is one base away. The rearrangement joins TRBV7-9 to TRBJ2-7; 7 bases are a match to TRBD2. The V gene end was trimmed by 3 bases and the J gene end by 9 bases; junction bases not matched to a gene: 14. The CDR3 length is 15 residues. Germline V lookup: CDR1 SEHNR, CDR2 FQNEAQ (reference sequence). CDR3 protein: CASSFSSGAPGGQYF. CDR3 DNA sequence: TGTGCCAGCAGCTTTTCGAGCGGGGCCCCGGGCGGGCAGTACTTC.

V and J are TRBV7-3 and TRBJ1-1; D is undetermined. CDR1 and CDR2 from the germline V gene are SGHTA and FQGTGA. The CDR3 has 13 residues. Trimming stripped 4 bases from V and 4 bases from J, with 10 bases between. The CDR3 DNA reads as TGTGCCAGCAGCTCCAACATACTCACTGAAGCTTTCTTT. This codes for CASSSNILTEAFF.

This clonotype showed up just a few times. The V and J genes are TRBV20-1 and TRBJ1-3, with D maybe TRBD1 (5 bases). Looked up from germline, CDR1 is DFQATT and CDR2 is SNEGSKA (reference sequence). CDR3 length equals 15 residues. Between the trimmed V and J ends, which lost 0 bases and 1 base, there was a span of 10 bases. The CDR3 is CSARDGSGSGNTIYF. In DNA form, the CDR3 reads TGCAGTGCTAGAGACGGGTCAGGGTCTGGAAACACCATATATTTT.

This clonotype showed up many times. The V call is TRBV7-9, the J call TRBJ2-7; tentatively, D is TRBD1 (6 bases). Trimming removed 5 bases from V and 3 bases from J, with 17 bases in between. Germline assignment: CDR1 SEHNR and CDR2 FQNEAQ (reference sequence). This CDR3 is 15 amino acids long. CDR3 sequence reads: CASSRRDTINYEQYF. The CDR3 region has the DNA TGTGCCAGCAGCCGCCGGGACACTATTAACTACGAGCAGTACTTC. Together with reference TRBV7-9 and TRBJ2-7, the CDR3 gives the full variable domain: DTGVSQNPRHKITKRGQNVTFRCDPISEHNRLYWYRQTLGQGPEFLTYFQNEAQLEKSRLLSDRFSAERPKGSFSTLEIQRTEQGDSAMYLCASSRRDTINYEQYFGPGTRLTVT.

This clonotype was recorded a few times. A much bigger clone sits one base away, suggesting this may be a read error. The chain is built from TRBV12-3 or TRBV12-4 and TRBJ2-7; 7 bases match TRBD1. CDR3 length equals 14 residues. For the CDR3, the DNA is TGTGCCAGCAGCACGGACAGGTTCTCCTGCGAGCAGTACTTC. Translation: CASSTDRFSCEQYF.

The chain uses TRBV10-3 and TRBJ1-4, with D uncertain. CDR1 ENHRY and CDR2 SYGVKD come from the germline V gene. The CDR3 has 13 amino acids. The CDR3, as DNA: TGTCTTATATGCCCGCAGTTCAATGAAAAACTGTTTTTT. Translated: CLICPQFNEKLFF.

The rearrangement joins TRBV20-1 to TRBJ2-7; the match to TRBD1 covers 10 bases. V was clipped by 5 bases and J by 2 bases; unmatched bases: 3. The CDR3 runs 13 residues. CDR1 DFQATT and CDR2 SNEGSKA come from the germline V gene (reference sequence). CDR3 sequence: CSAGTGAPYEQYF. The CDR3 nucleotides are TGCAGTGCTGGGACAGGGGCCCCCTACGAGCAGTACTTC.

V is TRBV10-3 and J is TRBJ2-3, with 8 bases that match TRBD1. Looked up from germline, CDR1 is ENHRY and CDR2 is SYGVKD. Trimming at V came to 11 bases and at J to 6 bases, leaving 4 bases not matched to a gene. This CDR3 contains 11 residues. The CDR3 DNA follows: TGTGCCGTACAGGGGGACGATACGCAGTATTTT. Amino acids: CAVQGDDTQYF.

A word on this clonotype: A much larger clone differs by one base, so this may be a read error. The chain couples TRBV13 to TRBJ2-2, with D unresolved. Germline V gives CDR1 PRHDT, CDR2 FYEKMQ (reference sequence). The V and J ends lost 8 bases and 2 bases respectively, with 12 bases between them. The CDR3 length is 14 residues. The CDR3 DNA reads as TGTGCCAGCCATGATACCTCAAACACCGGGGAGCTGTTTTTT. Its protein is CASHDTSNTGELFF.

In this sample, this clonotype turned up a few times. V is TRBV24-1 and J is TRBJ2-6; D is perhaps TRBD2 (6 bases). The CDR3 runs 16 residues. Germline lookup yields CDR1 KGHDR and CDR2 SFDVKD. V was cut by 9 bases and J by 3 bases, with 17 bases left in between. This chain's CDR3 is CATGGVGGSGANVLTF. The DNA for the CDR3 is TGTGCCACCGGAGGGGTGGGGGGTAGTGGGGCCAACGTCCTGACTTTC.

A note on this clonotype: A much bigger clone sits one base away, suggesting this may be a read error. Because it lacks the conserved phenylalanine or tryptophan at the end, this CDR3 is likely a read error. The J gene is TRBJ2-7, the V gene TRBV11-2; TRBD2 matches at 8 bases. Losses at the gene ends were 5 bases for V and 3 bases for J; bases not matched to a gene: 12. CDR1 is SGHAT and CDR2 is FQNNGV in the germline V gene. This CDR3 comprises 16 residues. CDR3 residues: CASSPRGSGMIYEQYL. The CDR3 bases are TGTGCCAGCAGCCCCCGGGGTAGCGGGATGATCTACGAGCAGTACCTC.

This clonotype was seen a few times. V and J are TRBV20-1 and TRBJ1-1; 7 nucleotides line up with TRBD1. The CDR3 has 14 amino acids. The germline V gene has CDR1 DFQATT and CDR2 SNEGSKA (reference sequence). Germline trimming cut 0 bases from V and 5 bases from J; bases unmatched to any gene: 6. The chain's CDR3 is CSARDDRVATEAFF. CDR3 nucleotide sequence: TGCAGTGCTAGAGATGACAGGGTGGCGACTGAAGCTTTCTTT.

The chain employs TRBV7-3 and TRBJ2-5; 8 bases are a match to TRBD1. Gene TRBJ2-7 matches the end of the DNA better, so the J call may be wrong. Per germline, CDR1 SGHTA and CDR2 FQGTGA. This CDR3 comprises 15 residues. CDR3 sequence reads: CASSPRQGPTYEQYF. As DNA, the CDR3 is TGTGCCAGCAGCCCCCGACAGGGGCCTACCTACGAGCAGTACTTC.

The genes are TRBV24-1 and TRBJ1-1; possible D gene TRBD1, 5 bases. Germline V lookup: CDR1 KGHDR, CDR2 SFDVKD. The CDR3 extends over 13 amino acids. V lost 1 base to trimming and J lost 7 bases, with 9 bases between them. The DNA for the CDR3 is TGTGCCACCAGTGATTTATCGGGGGTTGAAGCTTTCTTT. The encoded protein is CATSDLSGVEAFF.